This T cell receptor beta chain derives from a study of blood T cell repertoires in COVID-19. Study context: T cells, B-cell-depleted T cells, or PBMCs supplied cDNA or gDNA.

The CDR3 sequence is 11 residues long. V gave up 6 bases and J gave up 12 bases, with 16 bases separating them. Germline CDR1 reads DFQATT; CDR2 reads SNEGSKA (reference sequence). Some clones are missing from TCRdb's copy, which holds only in-frame ones; the method was immunoSEQ multiplex PCR. The data show around 250,000 clones, approximately 90% seen once. Participants were placed into cohorts based on the clinical history they reported. Two negative PCRs, clearance, or symptom resolution characterized the recovered Cohort 3 donors. The clonotype comes from a woman aged 25 to 45 who had recovered from COVID-19. The rearrangement links TRBV20-1 to TRBJ2-3, with no clear D. Input material: PBMCs or T cells enriched from blood (not recorded which). CDR3 amino acids: CSAPPRVDQYF. CDR3 nucleotides: TGCAGTGCACCGCCCCGGGTGGATCAGTATTTT.